The 29 T cell receptor beta chains below come from one sample, sequenced in a study of T cell clonality in common variable immunodeficiency. Notes on the study in general: Fewer deletions and N-nucleotide insertions were reportedly seen in common variable immunodeficiency TCR beta sequences.

TCRdb keeps only in-frame clones here, not all; method: immunoSEQ multiplex PCR. This repertoire holds approximately 17,000 clones, and none appear only once. Their antigen targets remain unknown. The sequenced material came from peripheral blood mononuclear cells. The receptors originated from a human donor with common variable immunodeficiency.

In this sample, this clone turned up many times. Sequencing ends 3 residues short of the CDR3 end; the germline J gene provides the rest. This chain uses TRBV18 with TRBJ1-5; the match to TRBD1 covers 7 bases. CDR3 length: 17 amino acids. From germline, CDR1 is KGHSH and CDR2 LQKENI. V lost 4 bases, J lost 1 base, and 10 bases stayed unmatched. The CDR3 DNA, read in part, is TGTGCCAGCTCACTCCCAAAACAGGGGTTGAGCAATCAGCCC. Translating it yields CASSLPKQGLSNQP. The whole CDR3 sequence reads CASSLPKQGLSNQPQHF. The entire variable domain, with the rest obtained from reference TRBV18 and TRBJ1-5, is as follows: NAGVMQNPRHLVRRRGQEARLRCSPMKGHSHVYWYRQLPEEGLKFMVYLQKENIIDESGMPKERFSAEFPKEGPSILRIQQVVRGDSAAYFCASSLPKQGLSNQPQHFGDGTRLSIL.

This clone showed up just a few times. The missing CDR3 end, 3 residues past where the read stops, is filled in from the germline J gene. This chain joins TRBV18 and TRBJ2-3, with 8 bases matching TRBD2. Losses at the gene ends were 3 bases for V and 2 bases for J; bases not matched to a gene: 10. The V gene's germline CDR1 is KGHSH and CDR2 LQKENI. The CDR3 length is 17 residues. Partial CDR3 DNA: TGTGCCAGCTCACCTTTGTTCCCTAGCGGGTACACAGATACG. Translated, it gives CASSPLFPSGYTDT. The entire CDR3 protein reads CASSPLFPSGYTDTQYF.

By share, this clone counts as medium-sized. The read finishes 3 residues shy of the CDR3 end, and the germline J gene is used to complete it. V and J are TRBV4-2 and TRBJ2-3; TRBD2 matches at 8 bases. Germline trimming cut 4 bases from V and 4 bases from J; bases unmatched to any gene: 10. This CDR3 comprises 16 residues. Germline loops: CDR1 LGHNA, CDR2 YNFKEQ. This chain's CDR3 is CASSPKLAVTADTQYF. The sequenced CDR3 bases are TGTGCCAGCAGCCCTAAACTAGCGGTCACGGCAGATACG.

This clone has more than one count but fewer than ten. The read ends 3 residues before the CDR3 terminus; that terminus is restored from the germline J gene. The rearrangement joins TRBV18 to TRBJ1-1; the match to TRBD1 covers 8 bases. CDR1 and CDR2 from the germline V gene are KGHSH and LQKENI. V lost 1 base and J lost 3; bases outside the gene matches: 10. The CDR3 spans 17 residues. The DNA read from the CDR3 is TGTGCCAGCTCACCACAAAACAGGGGGTTAGGGGACACTGAA. This sequence encodes CASSPQNRGLGDTE. In full, the CDR3 reads CASSPQNRGLGDTEAFF. The variable domain in full, completed from reference TRBV18 and TRBJ1-1, reads NAGVMQNPRHLVRRRGQEARLRCSPMKGHSHVYWYRQLPEEGLKFMVYLQKENIIDESGMPKERFSAEFPKEGPSILRIQQVVRGDSAAYFCASSPQNRGLGDTEAFFGQGTRLTVV.

With respect to this clone: The read is 3 residues too short to cover the CDR3 end, so that end is filled in from the germline J gene. The rearrangement links TRBV23-1 to TRBJ1-6; a possible D gene is TRBD1 (6 bases). TRBV23-1 belongs to the ORF category, with a function that is uncertain. This CDR3 contains 16 residues. V dropped 4 bases and J dropped 8 bases, with 18 bases sitting between them. CDR3 in amino acids: CASSLLGQTDDSPLHF. Incomplete CDR3 DNA: TGCGCCAGCAGTCTCCTTGGACAGACCGATGATTCACCC.

In this sample, this clone turned up a few times. The CDR3 extends 3 residues past the end of the read, so its final part is completed from the germline J gene. The genes are TRBV7-9 and TRBJ1-2; a possible D gene is TRBD1 (5 bases). CDR3 length: 13 amino acids. Germline values: CDR1 SEHNR, CDR2 FQNEAQ (reference sequence). The sequenced part of the CDR3 DNA is TGTGCCAGCAGCCCCGACAGAGCATCAGGC. It translates to CASSPDRASG. Given in full, the CDR3 is CASSPDRASGYTF.

This clone was seen a few times. Read data end 3 residues before the CDR3 end; the end is taken from the germline J gene. The chain is built from TRBV20-1 and TRBJ2-7; no clear D. The germline gives CDR1 DFQATT, CDR2 SNEGSKA (reference sequence). There are 12 residues in the CDR3. The V gene lost 4 bases and the J gene lost 4 bases, with 11 bases spanning the gap. The CDR3: CSAMNHNYEQYF. The CDR3 bases that were read are TGCAGTGCTATGAATCACAATTACGAG.

This clone appeared many times. The read stops 3 residues short of the end of the CDR3; the missing end is completed from the germline J gene. The V and J genes are TRBV5-6 and TRBJ2-7; 8 bases are shared with TRBD1. Per the germline V gene, CDR1 is SGHDT and CDR2 is YYEEEE. The CDR3 has 14 residues. Trimming at V came to 4 bases and at J to 5 bases, leaving 8 bases not matched to a gene. CDR3 bases read: TGTGCCAGCAGCCGCCCGGACAGGGTTAACGAG. Protein product: CASSRPDRVNE. The full CDR3 protein reads CASSRPDRVNEQYF.

This clone has just a few counts. The CDR3 is cut off 3 residues early in the read; its end comes from the germline J gene. V and J are TRBV2 and TRBJ2-6; D is perhaps TRBD1 or TRBD2 (5 bases each). The CDR3 loop spans 15 amino acids. Trimming stripped 6 bases from V and 1 base from J, with 10 bases between. In germline, CDR1 is SNHLY, CDR2 FYNNEI. The DNA read from the CDR3 is TGTGCCAGCAGCCAGGGAGTTTCTGGGGCCAACGTC. As protein: CASSQGVSGANV. The CDR3 as a whole reads CASSQGVSGANVLTF.

As for this clone: The read stops 3 residues short of the end of the CDR3; the missing end is completed from the germline J gene. V is TRBV6-1 and J is TRBJ1-6; TRBD1 agrees at 10 bases. V shed 4 bases and J 6 bases; nucleotides not matched to a gene: 3. This CDR3 has 15 amino acids. Germline V gives CDR1 MNHNS, CDR2 SASEGT. The covered CDR3 bases are TGTGCCAGCAGTGCGCGGACAGGGGGTAATTCACCC. Encoded protein: CASSARTGGNSP. The whole CDR3 protein is CASSARTGGNSPLHF.

This clone was picked up many times. From the germline J gene comes the end of the CDR3, since the read stops 3 residues before it. This chain uses TRBV18 with TRBJ2-6, with D unresolved. V was cut by 3 bases and J by 1 base, with 7 bases left in between. The CDR3 covers 15 residues. Germline values: CDR1 KGHSH, CDR2 LQKENI. CDR3 protein: CASSPVESGANVLTF. The part of the CDR3 DNA that was read is TGTGCCAGCTCACCCGTAGAGTCTGGGGCCAACGTC.

The CDR3 is CASSTSGGATDTQYF. The CDR3 DNA, read in part, is TGTGCCAGCAGCACTAGCGGGGGGGCGACAGATACG. The rearrangement links TRBV5-6 to TRBJ2-3, with 13 bases aligning to TRBD2. The read falls 3 residues short of the CDR3 end, and the missing part is taken from the germline J gene. V was clipped by 4 bases and J by 3 bases; unmatched bases: 2. CDR1 and CDR2 from the germline V gene are SGHDT and YYEEEE. The CDR3 runs to 15 residues.

This clone was detected ten times or more. The read halts 3 residues ahead of the CDR3 end, with the missing end drawn from the germline J gene. The genes are TRBV18 and TRBJ1-1; possibly TRBD1 for D (6 bases). V gave up 4 bases and J gave up 1 base, with 10 bases separating them. The CDR3 has 14 amino acids. CDR1 is KGHSH and CDR2 is LQKENI in the germline V gene. Partial CDR3 DNA: TGTGCCAGCTCACGACAAGGGGGGAACACTGAA. Translation gives CASSRQGGNTE. The whole CDR3 region reads CASSRQGGNTEAFF.

This clone was counted ten times or more. The missing CDR3 end, 3 residues past where the read stops, is filled in from the germline J gene. This chain links TRBV2 with TRBJ2-3; D is possibly TRBD2 (6 bases). Trimming took 1 base from V and 2 from J, leaving 10 bases between them. CDR3 size: 15 residues. Germline V gene sequence: CDR1 SNHLY, CDR2 FYNNEI. Partial CDR3 DNA: TGTGCCAGCAGTGAAGGGCGGGGCCCCACAGATACG. Translating gives CASSEGRGPTDT. The CDR3 in its entirety is CASSEGRGPTDTQYF.

In this sample, this clone turned up a few times. A read error may be the cause here, since a much bigger clone is one base away. The read halts 3 residues ahead of the CDR3 end, with the missing end drawn from the germline J gene. This same CDR3 is encoded by further DNA sequences in the sample. V usage is TRBV7-3 and J usage is TRBJ2-3, with a weak D call TRBD2 (6 bases). The CDR3 length is 15 residues. Deletions cut 5 bases from V and 3 bases from J, with 15 bases between. Per the germline V gene, CDR1 is SGHTA and CDR2 is FQGTGA. The part of the CDR3 DNA that was read is TGTGCCAGCAGCACGGGACTGTCGGGGACAGATACG. Its translation: CASSTGLSGTDT. The whole CDR3 region reads CASSTGLSGTDTQYF.

There are many counts of this clone. The read halts 3 residues ahead of the CDR3 end, with the missing end drawn from the germline J gene. This rearrangement joins TRBV7-9 to TRBJ2-1, with 7 positions matching TRBD2. Germline V CDR1 and CDR2: SEHNR, FQNEAQ (reference sequence). J gave up 9 bases and V 2 bases, and 7 bases lay outside the gene matches. The length of the CDR3 is 14 residues. The sequenced part of the CDR3 DNA is TGTGCCAGCAGCTTATCCGGACTAGTGACTGAG. This sequence encodes CASSLSGLVTE. The full-length CDR3 reads as CASSLSGLVTEQFF. The full variable domain, its missing parts supplied by reference TRBV7-9 and TRBJ2-1, is DTGVSQNPRHKITKRGQNVTFRCDPISEHNRLYWYRQTLGQGPEFLTYFQNEAQLEKSRLLSDRFSAERPKGSFSTLEIQRTEQGDSAMYLCASSLSGLVTEQFFGPGTRLTVL.

Note on this clone: The read ends 3 residues early relative to the CDR3; the germline J gene fills the gap. The V and J genes are TRBV7-2 and TRBJ2-7; no firm D call. Germline assignment: CDR1 SGHTA and CDR2 FQGNSA. CDR3 length: 15 amino acids. Trimming removed 2 bases from V and 3 bases from J, with 14 bases in between. The sequenced CDR3 bases are TGTGCCAGCAGCTTATCCAGCGAGTACATCTACGAG. Amino acid sequence: CASSLSSEYIYE. The complete CDR3 reads CASSLSSEYIYEQYF.

This clone was found a few times. CDR3 amino acids: CASSLNRENEKLFF. CDR3 bases read: TGTGCCAGCAGCTTAAACAGGGAGAATGAAAAA. V usage is TRBV7-7 and J usage is TRBJ1-4; a weak D match, TRBD1 (6 bases). The CDR3 extends 3 residues past the end of the read, so its final part is completed from the germline J gene. Germline CDR1 SSHAT, CDR2 FNYEAQ (reference sequence). This CDR3 spans 14 amino acids. Trimming cost V 2 bases and J 5 bases, with 9 bases left between them.

This clone was counted ten times or more. The observed sequence ends 3 residues before the CDR3 terminus, with the missing tail filled in from the germline J gene. V and J are TRBV29-1 and TRBJ2-5; 12 positions agree with TRBD2. This CDR3 region has 15 residues. Trimming at V came to 4 bases and at J to 5 bases, leaving 8 bases not matched to a gene. Germline V lookup: CDR1 SQVTM, CDR2 ANQGSEA. The CDR3 DNA, read in part, is TGCAGCGTTGTAAGGGGACTAGCGGGCCGGGAGACC. Translation: CSVVRGLAGRET. The CDR3, in full, reads CSVVRGLAGRETQYF. The full variable domain, completed using reference TRBV29-1 and TRBJ2-5, is SAVISQKPSRDICQRGTSLTIQCQVDSQVTMMFWYRQQPGQSLTLIATANQGSEATYESGFVIDKFPISRPNLTFSTLTVSNMSPEDSSIYLCSVVRGLAGRETQYFGPGTRLLVL.

Note on this clone: The read is 3 residues too short to cover the CDR3 end, so that end is filled in from the germline J gene. V is TRBV19 and J is TRBJ2-3, with TRBD1 matching over 12 bases. Per the germline V gene, CDR1 is LNHDA and CDR2 is SQIVND (reference sequence). The CDR3 loop spans 15 amino acids. Losses at the gene ends were 7 bases for V and 5 bases for J; bases not matched to a gene: 7. CDR3 DNA (partial): TGTGCCAGTACCGCCGGGACAGGGGGCGGAGATACG. Protein sequence: CASTAGTGGGDT. The CDR3 in full is CASTAGTGGGDTQYF.

CDR3 sequence: CASGQEVYNEQFF. The covered CDR3 bases are TGTGCCAGCGGACAGGAGGTTTACAATGAG. The rearrangement joins TRBV7-3 to TRBJ2-1; 7 bases are shared with TRBD1. The read terminates 3 residues ahead of where the CDR3 ends, so the germline J gene completes it. The CDR3 has 13 amino acids. In germline, CDR1 is SGHTA, CDR2 FQGTGA. The junction had 5 bases not matched to a gene; V was cut back by 8 bases and J by 4 bases.

With respect to this clone: Coverage ceases 3 residues before the CDR3 finishes, and the germline J gene fills in the end. The rearrangement joins TRBV6-2 or TRBV6-3 to TRBJ2-3; tentative D call: TRBD2 (5 bases). Germline CDR1 MNHEY, CDR2 SVGEGT. The CDR3 extends over 15 amino acids. V lost 0 bases and J lost 4, with 11 bases in between. CDR3 amino acids: CASSYSGVASDTQYF. The CDR3 DNA, read in part, is TGTGCCAGCAGTTACTCGGGAGTAGCGTCAGATACG.

This clone was counted many times. The read comes to an end 3 residues before the CDR3 does, leaving the germline J gene to fill in the end. The chain employs TRBV29-1 and TRBJ2-3; 7 bases are a match to TRBD1. This CDR3 comprises 14 residues. CDR1 is SQVTM and CDR2 is ANQGSEA in the germline V gene. V shed 5 bases and J 1 base; nucleotides not matched to a gene: 6. This chain's CDR3 is CSVQKGAGTDTQYF. CDR3 DNA (partial): TGCAGCGTTCAGAAGGGGGCAGGCACAGATACG.

This clone has a count of ten or more. Read sequence stops 3 residues before the CDR3 end, and the germline J gene provides the missing end. The chain carries TRBV11-3 and TRBJ2-1, with TRBD1 matching 8 bases. Trimming took 5 bases from V and 8 from J; bases not matched to a gene: 11. The CDR3 is made up of 15 amino acids. Germline CDR1 SGHNT, CDR2 YENEEA. CDR3 amino acids: CASSPGQGSHDEQFF. The part of the CDR3 DNA that was read is TGTGCCAGCAGCCCCGGACAGGGAAGTCACGATGAG.

Only a few counts were recorded for this clone. The sequenced fragment ends 3 residues before the CDR3 boundary, so the rest is inferred from the germline J gene. This chain joins TRBV2 and TRBJ1-4; D is uncertain. Trimming removed 6 bases at V and 8 bases at J, with 19 bases between. This CDR3 is 15 amino acids long. The germline V gene encodes CDR1 SNHLY and CDR2 FYNNEI. The sequenced part of the CDR3 DNA is TGTGCCAGCAGCCCCCGGGGAGGGTCGGGAGAAAAA. Its protein is CASSPRGGSGEK. The entire CDR3 sequence reads CASSPRGGSGEKLFF.

CDR3 bases read: TGTGCCAGCAGCCTAAATCCCAATCAGCCC. Protein sequence: CASSLNPNQP. The complete CDR3 sequence is CASSLNPNQPQHF. V usage is TRBV7-2 and J usage is TRBJ1-5; D uncertain. The read ends 3 residues early relative to the CDR3; the germline J gene fills the gap. Looked up from germline, CDR1 is SGHTA and CDR2 is FQGNSA. The CDR3 loop spans 13 amino acids. Trimming stripped 5 bases from V and 3 bases from J, with 8 bases between.

A note on this clone: The read terminates 3 residues ahead of where the CDR3 ends, so the germline J gene completes it. The V and J genes are TRBV18 and TRBJ2-3, with 7 bases matching TRBD1. Germline V lookup: CDR1 KGHSH, CDR2 LQKENI. V was clipped by 3 bases and J by 2 bases; unmatched bases: 8. The CDR3 consists of 16 residues. CDR3 residues: CASSPLTGMNTDTQYF. The part of the CDR3 DNA that was read is TGTGCCAGCTCACCCCTGACAGGGATGAACACAGATACG. The whole variable domain, filled in from reference TRBV18 and TRBJ2-3, reads NAGVMQNPRHLVRRRGQEARLRCSPMKGHSHVYWYRQLPEEGLKFMVYLQKENIIDESGMPKERFSAEFPKEGPSILRIQQVVRGDSAAYFCASSPLTGMNTDTQYFGPGTRLTVL.

By share, this clone counts as medium-sized. The CDR3 end is not reached by the read, which stops 3 residues before it; the germline J gene fills it in. V is TRBV20-1 and J is TRBJ2-3, with TRBD2 matching over 7 bases. With 0 bases clipped from V and 0 bases from J, the junction kept 9 bases outside the gene matches. The CDR3 contains 17 residues. The germline V gene has CDR1 DFQATT and CDR2 SNEGSKA (reference sequence). CDR3 protein: CSARDSLLAVSTDTQYF. The CDR3 DNA, read in part, is TGCAGTGCTAGAGATAGTTTGCTAGCGGTTAGCACAGATACG.

Ten or more counts support this clone. Sequencing ends 3 residues short of the CDR3 end; the germline J gene provides the rest. The chain couples TRBV5-1 to TRBJ2-2, with TRBD2 matching over 8 bases. CDR3 length equals 17 residues. The V gene's germline CDR1 is SGHRS and CDR2 YFSETQ. The V segment lost 4 bases and the J segment 4 bases; nucleotides outside the gene matches: 12. The covered CDR3 bases are TGCGCCAGCAGCCTATGGGGTAGCGGGGCAATCACCGGGGAG. Protein product: CASSLWGSGAITGE. The whole CDR3 is CASSLWGSGAITGELFF.